These T cell receptor beta chains were read from a single sample in a study of cytomegalovirus exposure and HLA in healthy donors. Libraries were prepared by immunoSEQ multiplex PCR; TCRdb keeps only in-frame clonotypes and omits some of them. This sample carries 150,000 to 200,000 clones, about 73% of them seen once, and the ten largest clones take roughly an eighth. Source material: PBMCs. Receptors originate from a woman aged 45 to 65 in good health and CMV-seropositive. Both conserved end residues are part of each CDR3. The order of the fields is J gene, clone size, V gene, D gene, CDR3 DNA, CDR3 protein. The D gene is left open where the match is weak. Rows may omit the clone size; those that give it use once, few, many or a size class.

>TRBJ2-3|NA|TRBV7-9|NA
TGTTCCAGCAGCTTAAAGGGGAGCACAGATACGCAGTATTTT
CSSSLKGSTDTQYF
>TRBJ1-2|once|TRBV27|NA
TGTGCCAGCAGTATGACAGGCGTTAACTATGGCTACACCTTC
CASSMTGVNYGYTF
>TRBJ2-3|NA|TRBV15|TRBD1
TGTGCCACCAGCAGAGCCGGGACAGGGTTGGGGGCAGATACGCAGTATTTT
CATSRAGTGLGADTQYF
>TRBJ2-3|NA|TRBV5-8|NA
TGTGCCAGCGGTACAAGAGGGTCCTCTACCACAGATACGCAGTATTTT
CASGTRGSSTTDTQYF
>TRBJ1-3|NA|TRBV5-1|NA
TGCGCCAGCAGCTTGACAGACCCTGGAAACACCATATATTTT
CASSLTDPGNTIYF
>TRBJ1-2|NA|TRBV5-1|NA
TGCGCCAGCAGCTTTGGACCGGAGGACTATGGCTACACCTTC
CASSFGPEDYGYTF
>TRBJ2-5|few|TRBV7-9|TRBD1
TGTGCCAGCAGCTTATCCAACGTACAGGGGACAAAAGAGACCCAGTACTTC
CASSLSNVQGTKETQYF
>TRBJ2-7|NA|TRBV5-1|TRBD2
TGCGCCAGCAGCGAGGGACTAGCGGGGGGCTTTAGCTACGAGCAGTACTTC
CASSEGLAGGFSYEQYF
>TRBJ2-3|once|TRBV5-1|TRBD1
TGCGCCAGCAGCTCGGGACAGGGAATGTTTAGCAGCACAGATACGCAGTATTTT
CASSSGQGMFSSTDTQYF
>TRBJ1-5|NA|TRBV29-1|TRBD1
TGCAGCGTTGCCCAGGGGGCAGGCAATCAGCCCCAGCATTTT
CSVAQGAGNQPQHF
>TRBJ2-7|NA|TRBV2|TRBD2
TGTGCCAGCAGCTCACTTCTAGCGGGACCATACGAGCAGTACTTC
CASSSLLAGPYEQYF
>TRBJ1-1|NA|TRBV2|NA
TGTGCCAGCAGGAAAACGGGTCTAGGCACTGAAGCTTTCTTT
CASRKTGLGTEAFF
>TRBJ2-7|NA|TRBV5-6|NA
TGTGCCAGCAGCTCGAGCTACGAGCAGTACTTC
CASSSSYEQYF
>TRBJ1-1|NA|TRBV5-1|TRBD1
TGCGCCAGCAGCGCACAGGGGAGATTCTCGAACACTGAAGCTTTCTTT
CASSAQGRFSNTEAFF
>TRBJ2-3|NA|TRBV13|TRBD2
TGTGCCAGCAGCTTAGGAAGACTAGCGGGGTCTAGCACAGATACGCAGTATTTT
CASSLGRLAGSSTDTQYF